This T cell receptor beta chain originates from a study of low-dose radiotherapy and immunotherapy resistance in tumors. Turning to the study itself: Cohort 2 was treated with 1 Gy per fraction every two weeks, amounting to 13 Gy across 26 weeks. Patients were treated with intravenous nivolumab at 240 mg every two weeks and were also dosed with ipilimumab at 1 mg/kg every six weeks.

Regarding time point: before trial treatment. Donors received nivolumab, ipilimumab, aspirin, low-dose cyclophosphamide and low-dose radiotherapy. This clonotype occurred many times. One end of the junction does not line up with germline, which may come from a read error. Germline lookup yields CDR1 SGHNT and CDR2 YYREEE (reference sequence). This CDR3 spans 19 amino acids. TRAV- and TRBV-specific primers primed first-strand cDNA, covering alpha and beta chains. TCR amplification used 20 PCR cycles, a constant-region primer and a V-primer adapter. In vitro transcription was used to amplify the isolated mRNA. Via MiXCR, TCRdb re-called the reads, giving one row per CDR3 protein. Of more than 45,000 distinct CDR3 sequences in the sample, roughly 24% were seen once.

The sample here was PBMCs, taken before treatment. The J gene is TRBJ1-2, the V gene TRBV5-4, with 8 nucleotides matching TRBD1. The receptor comes from a male donor with prostate cancer. CDR3 region: CASSWGSIGRDRQRYGYTF. CDR3 DNA: TGCGCCAGCAGCTGGGGGAGTATAGGCCGGGACAGGCAGCGGTATGGCTACACCTTC.